The 5 T cell receptor beta chains reported below all come from one sample, sequenced in a study of blood T cells in healthy people across ages. Sample-barcoded 5' priming and a J-beta primer mix drove a second PCR of roughly 7 to 11 cycles. MiXCR, applied by TCRdb to the 5' RACE reads, yields one record per CDR3 protein. This sample has some 930,000 distinct CDR3 sequences, with 25% to 35% found just once. The same sample was also studied in work on T cells of mothers and their children.

Sequences were obtained from blood. The receptors shown here come from a woman aged 40 to 50 in good health.

As concerns this clonotype: At one of its ends the junction is not consistent with the germline gene, which may arise from a read error. The chain has TRBV16 and TRBJ2-7; D unclear. CDR1 KGHSY and CDR2 FQNENV come from the germline V gene. CDR3 length: 16 amino acids. Written as DNA, the CDR3 is TGTGCCAACAGCCAAATACAGCCTTTTAACTCCTACGAGCAGTACTTC. Encoded protein: CANSQIQPFNSYEQYF.

V gene TRBV2 combines with J gene TRBJ1-1; 12 bases fit TRBD1. After removal of 9 bases from V and 7 bases from J, the junction contained 6 bases not matched to a gene. The CDR3 extends over 13 amino acids. The germline V gene has CDR1 SNHLY and CDR2 FYNNEI. Here the CDR3 reads CARDGTGGSEAFF. In nucleotides, the CDR3 is TGTGCCAGGGATGGGACAGGGGGCAGTGAAGCTTTCTTT.

The rearrangement joins TRBV28 to TRBJ2-7, with 7 positions matching TRBD1. Per germline, CDR1 MDHEN and CDR2 SYDVKM. The CDR3 length is 14 residues. V was pared by 5 bases and J by 2 bases, with 6 bases of the junction left unmatched. The DNA of the CDR3 is TGTGCCAGCAGTCCCGCGACAGGGACCTACGAGCAGTACTTC. Translation gives CASSPATGTYEQYF.

This clonotype showed up just a few times. The gene calls are TRBV7-6 and TRBJ1-1; D might be TRBD1 (5 bases). The CDR3 totals 15 residues. Germline CDR1 reads SGHVS; CDR2 reads FNYEAQ. The ends were cut back, 1 base at V and 3 bases at J, with 12 bases in the middle. CDR3 DNA: TGTGCCAGCAGCTTAGGGGCAGGGCTAGACACTGAAGCTTTCTTT. Encoded protein: CASSLGAGLDTEAFF. The full variable domain, in which reference TRBV7-6 and TRBJ1-1 provide the parts outside the CDR3, is GAGVSQSPRYKVTKRGQDVALRCDPISGHVSLYWYRQALGQGPEFLTYFNYEAQQDKSGLPNDRFSAERPEGSISTLTIQRTEQRDSAMYRCASSLGAGLDTEAFFGQGTRLTVV.

This clonotype has only a few counts. V and J are TRBV20-1 and TRBJ2-7, with 9 bases that match TRBD2. V lost 6 bases and J lost 4; bases outside the gene matches: 7. Germline assignment: CDR1 DFQATT and CDR2 SNEGSKA (reference sequence). CDR3 size: 13 residues. The CDR3 here is CSAGAGGSYEQYF. CDR3 sequence (DNA): TGCAGTGCCGGGGCGGGGGGGTCGTACGAGCAGTACTTC.